A single sample gave rise to the 16 T cell receptor beta chains below, sequenced in a study of blood T cell repertoires in COVID-19. Measured with immunoSEQ multiplex PCR; TCRdb has only the in-frame clones, and not every one. The sample lists approximately 73,000 clones; approximately 89% were seen once. Sequencing was performed on peripheral blood. The source of these receptors is a man aged 80 or over with acute or convalescent COVID-19.

This clone has just a few counts. The V call is TRBV5-1, the J call TRBJ1-1; D possibly corresponds to TRBD1 (6 bases). The V gene lost 3 bases and the J gene lost 6 bases, with 15 bases spanning the gap. CDR3 size: 14 residues. Germline V gives CDR1 SGHRS, CDR2 YFSETQ. The CDR3 is CASSWKGDNPEAFF. CDR3 sequence (DNA): TGCGCCAGCAGCTGGAAGGGGGATAACCCTGAAGCTTTCTTT. Using reference TRBV5-1 and TRBJ1-1 for the parts outside the CDR3, the full variable domain is KAGVTQTPRYLIKTRGQQVTLSCSPISGHRSVSWYQQTPGQGLQFLFEYFSETQRNKGNFPGRFSGRQFSNSRSEMNVSTLELGDSALYLCASSWKGDNPEAFFGQGTRLTVV.

The rearrangement uses TRBV15 and TRBJ2-2, with D perhaps matching TRBD2 (7 bases). Germline lookup yields CDR1 LNHNV and CDR2 YYDKDF (reference sequence). This CDR3 has 15 amino acids. The V end lost 7 bases, the J end lost 0 bases, and 12 bases lay between the germline ends. CDR3 DNA: TGTGCCACCAAGGCGGGGGCCACGAACACCGGGGAGCTGTTTTTT. Translating it yields CATKAGATNTGELFF.

This clone has only one observation. V gene TRBV29-1 combines with J gene TRBJ1-1; 7 bases fit TRBD1. J gave up 0 bases and V 2 bases, and 15 bases lay outside the gene matches. The CDR3 loop spans 18 amino acids. Germline V gene sequence: CDR1 SQVTM, CDR2 ANQGSEA. CDR3 amino acids: CSVERRRNLQGLNTEAFF. DNA of the CDR3: TGCAGCGTTGAAAGGCGCCGGAACCTACAGGGGCTGAACACTGAAGCTTTCTTT.

The chain links TRBV2 to TRBJ2-4, with unresolved D. Germline assignment: CDR1 SNHLY and CDR2 FYNNEI. CDR3 length equals 13 residues. V gave up 4 bases and J gave up 5 bases, with 9 bases separating them. The CDR3 nucleotides are TGTGCCAGCAGTGGAGGAGTAGAAAACATTCAGTACTTC. It encodes CASSGGVENIQYF. The entire variable domain, with the rest obtained from reference TRBV2 and TRBJ2-4, is as follows: EPEVTQTPSHQVTQMGQEVILRCVPISNHLYFYWYRQILGQKVEFLVSFYNNEISEKSEIFDDQFSVERPDGSNFTLKIRSTKLEDSAMYFCASSGGVENIQYFGAGTRLSVL.

The V and J genes are TRBV18 and TRBJ1-1, with D possibly matching TRBD1 (5 bases). The CDR3 loop spans 15 amino acids. Germline assignment: CDR1 KGHSH and CDR2 LQKENI. Trimming took 4 bases from V and 2 from J, leaving 14 bases between them. DNA of the CDR3: TGTGCCAGCTCACAGGACATTGGCTTTAACACTGAAGCTTTCTTT. This gives the protein CASSQDIGFNTEAFF.

V usage is TRBV5-4 and J usage is TRBJ1-1, with unresolved D. Looked up from germline, CDR1 is SGHNT and CDR2 is YYREEE (reference sequence). Between the trimmed V and J ends, which lost 2 bases and 1 base, there was a span of 9 bases. The CDR3 contains 14 residues. The CDR3, as DNA: TGTGCCAGCAGCTTCGACGGAGCGAACACTGAAGCTTTCTTT. It translates to CASSFDGANTEAFF.

The chain recombines TRBV3-1 (or the pseudogene TRBV3-2) with TRBJ2-7; D is perhaps TRBD1 (5 bases). This CDR3 has 15 residues. Trimming cost V 4 bases and J 6 bases, with 19 bases left between them. Germline CDR1 is LGHDT and CDR2 is YNNKEL (reference sequence). The CDR3 is CASSPVQGSGGEQYF. CDR3 coding DNA: TGTGCCAGCAGCCCCGTCCAGGGCTCAGGTGGCGAGCAGTACTTC.

This clone appeared a single time. The genes are TRBV5-6 and TRBJ1-2; TRBD1 aligns across 9 bases. The length of the CDR3 is 14 residues. CDR1 SGHDT and CDR2 YYEEEE come from the germline V gene. Trimming cost V 0 bases and J 12 bases; bases outside gene matches: 9. Written as DNA, the CDR3 is TGTGCCAGCAGCTTGGTACGGACAGGGGTGTTCAACACCTTC. This gives the protein CASSLVRTGVFNTF. The complete variable domain, with remaining parts taken from reference TRBV5-6 and TRBJ1-2, reads DAGVTQSPTHLIKTRGQQVTLRCSPKSGHDTVSWYQQALGQGPQFIFQYYEEEERQRGNFPDRFSGHQFPNYSSELNVNALLLGDSALYLCASSLVRTGVFNTFGSGTRLTVV.

This clone has more than one count but fewer than ten. This chain uses TRBV5-6 with TRBJ1-1, with D hard to call. Trimming took 0 bases from V and 3 from J, leaving 6 bases between them. CDR3 length equals 13 residues. The V gene's germline CDR1 is SGHDT and CDR2 YYEEEE. The DNA for the CDR3 is TGTGCCAGCAGCTTGGGAGAGTACACTGAAGCTTTCTTT. This sequence encodes CASSLGEYTEAFF.

V usage is TRBV6-5 and J usage is TRBJ1-4, with D possibly being TRBD1 (5 bases). This CDR3 contains 13 residues. In germline, CDR1 is MNHEY, CDR2 SVGAGI. V was cut by 6 bases and J by 5 bases, with 10 bases left in between. As DNA, the CDR3 is TGTGCCAGCAGACAGGTCGCAAATGAAAAACTGTTTTTT. Translating it yields CASRQVANEKLFF.

This clone was seen only once. V gene TRBV4-1 combines with J gene TRBJ1-2; 7 nucleotides agree with TRBD1. The ends lost 0 bases at V and 5 bases at J; junction bases unmatched: 6. CDR1 MGHRA and CDR2 YSYEKL come from the germline V gene. The CDR3 runs 15 residues. The CDR3 is CASSQEEGARYGYTF. The DNA of the CDR3 is TGCGCCAGCAGCCAAGAGGAGGGGGCGCGATATGGCTACACCTTC.

The genes are TRBV20-1 and TRBJ1-3; no clear D gene. The CDR3 sequence is 13 residues long. V was shortened by 6 bases and J by 0 bases, with 9 bases between the two germline ends. CDR1 and CDR2 (germline): DFQATT, SNEGSKA (reference sequence). In nucleotides, the CDR3 is TGCAGTGCCAGTTCTGTCTCTGGAAACACCATATATTTT. Its protein product is CSASSVSGNTIYF.

In this sample, this clone turned up a few times. This chain joins TRBV6-5 and TRBJ1-6, with 7 bases aligning to TRBD1. The CDR3 totals 14 residues. J was trimmed by 5 bases and V by 4 bases; bases with no gene match: 2. Per germline, CDR1 MNHEY and CDR2 SVGAGI. This chain's CDR3 is CASSSGQHNSPLHF. The CDR3 DNA reads TGTGCCAGCAGTTCGGGACAGCATAATTCACCCCTCCACTTT.

The genes are TRBV5-1 and TRBJ2-3; 14 bases match TRBD2. From germline, CDR1 is SGHRS and CDR2 YFSETQ. V lost 0 bases to trimming and J lost 2 bases; unmatched junction nucleotides: 11. The CDR3 is made up of 20 amino acids. The CDR3 coding sequence is TGCGCCAGCAGCTTGGGCTGGACTAGCGGGGGGCCCTACAACACAGATACGCAGTATTTT. This translates into CASSLGWTSGGPYNTDTQYF. Filled out from reference TRBV5-1 and TRBJ2-3, the complete variable domain reads KAGVTQTPRYLIKTRGQQVTLSCSPISGHRSVSWYQQTPGQGLQFLFEYFSETQRNKGNFPGRFSGRQFSNSRSEMNVSTLELGDSALYLCASSLGWTSGGPYNTDTQYFGPGTRLTVL.

The count of this clone is one. The J gene is TRBJ1-5, the V gene TRBV30; D gene uncertain. Germline assignment: CDR1 GTSNPN and CDR2 SVGIG (reference sequence). The CDR3 loop spans 12 amino acids. V dropped 5 bases and J dropped 0 bases, with 5 bases sitting between them. CDR3 coding DNA: TGTGCCTGGGGGAGTAGCAATCAGCCCCAGCATTTT. It encodes CAWGSSNQPQHF.

This clone was seen a few times. Other DNA variants within this sample encode the same CDR3. This rearrangement joins TRBV5-1 to TRBJ2-1, with a possible D match to TRBD1 (6 bases). The CDR3 has 16 residues. The germline gives CDR1 SGHRS, CDR2 YFSETQ. V was cut by 0 bases and J by 0 bases, with 10 bases left in between. The CDR3, as DNA: TGCGCCAGCAGCTTGGGAGGACAGAGCTCCTACAATGAGCAGTTCTTC. It codes for CASSLGGQSSYNEQFF.